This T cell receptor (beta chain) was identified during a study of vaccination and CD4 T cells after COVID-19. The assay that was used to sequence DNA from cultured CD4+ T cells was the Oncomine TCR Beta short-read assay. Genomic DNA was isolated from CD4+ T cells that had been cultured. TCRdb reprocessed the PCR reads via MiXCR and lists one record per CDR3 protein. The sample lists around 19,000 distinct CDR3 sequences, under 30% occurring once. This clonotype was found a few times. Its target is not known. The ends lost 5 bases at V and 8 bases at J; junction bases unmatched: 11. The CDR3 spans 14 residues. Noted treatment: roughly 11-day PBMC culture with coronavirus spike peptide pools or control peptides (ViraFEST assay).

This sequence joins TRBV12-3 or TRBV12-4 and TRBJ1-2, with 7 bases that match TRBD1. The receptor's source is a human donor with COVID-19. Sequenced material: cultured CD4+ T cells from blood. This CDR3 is CASSDDRVLRGYTF. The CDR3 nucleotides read TGTGCCAGCAGTGATGACAGGGTTCTACGAGGCTACACCTTC.